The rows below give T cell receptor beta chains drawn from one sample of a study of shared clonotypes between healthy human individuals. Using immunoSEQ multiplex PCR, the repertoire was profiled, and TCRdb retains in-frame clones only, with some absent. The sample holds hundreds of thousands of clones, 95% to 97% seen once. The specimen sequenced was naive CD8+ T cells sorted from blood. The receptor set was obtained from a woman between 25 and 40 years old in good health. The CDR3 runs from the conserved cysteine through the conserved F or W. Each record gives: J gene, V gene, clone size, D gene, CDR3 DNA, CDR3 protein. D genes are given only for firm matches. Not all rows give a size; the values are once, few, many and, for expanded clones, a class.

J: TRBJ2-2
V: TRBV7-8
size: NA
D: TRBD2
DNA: TGTGCCAGCAAAGACCGGACTAGCGGGAGGACCGGGGAGCTGTTTTTT
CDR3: CASKDRTSGRTGELFF

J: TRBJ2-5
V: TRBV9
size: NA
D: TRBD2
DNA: TGTGCCAGCAGCGTGACTAGCGGGAGGGAGGAGACCCAGTACTTC
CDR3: CASSVTSGREETQYF

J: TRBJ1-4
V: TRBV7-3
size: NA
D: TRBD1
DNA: TGTGCCAGCAGCGTCACAGGGGGCTATGAAAAACTGTTTTTT
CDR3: CASSVTGGYEKLFF

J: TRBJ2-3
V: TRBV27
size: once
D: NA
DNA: TGTGCCAGCAGTCCCCACGCGGCCGGCACAGATACGCAGTATTTT
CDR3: CASSPHAAGTDTQYF

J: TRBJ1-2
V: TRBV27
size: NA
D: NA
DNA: TGTGCCAGCAGTGATGGCTCAGTCCGATATGGCTACACCTTC
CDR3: CASSDGSVRYGYTF

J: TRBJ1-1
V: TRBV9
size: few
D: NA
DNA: TGTGCCAGCAGCCCCTTAGAGCGGAACACTGAAGCTTTCTTT
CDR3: CASSPLERNTEAFF

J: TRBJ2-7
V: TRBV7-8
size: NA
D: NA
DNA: TGTGCCAGCAGCTTTCAGTACTCCTACGAGCAGTACTTC
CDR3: CASSFQYSYEQYF

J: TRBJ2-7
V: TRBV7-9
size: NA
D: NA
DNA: TGTGCCAGCAGCTTAGGGGTACTTGGGGCCTACGAGCAGTACTTC
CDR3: CASSLGVLGAYEQYF

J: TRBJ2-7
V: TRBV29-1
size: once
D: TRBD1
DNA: TGCAGCGTAGGGACAGGGGTTGGCCACGAGCAGTACTTC
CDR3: CSVGTGVGHEQYF

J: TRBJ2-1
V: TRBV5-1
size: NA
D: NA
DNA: TGCGCCAGCAGCTTGGGGCAGGACAATGAGCAGTTCTTC
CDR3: CASSLGQDNEQFF

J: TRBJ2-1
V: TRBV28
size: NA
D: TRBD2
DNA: TGTGCCAGCAGTTTAGCGGGAGGAGATGAGCAGTTCTTC
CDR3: CASSLAGGDEQFF

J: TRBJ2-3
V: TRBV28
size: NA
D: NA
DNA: TGTGCCAGCAGTGTCACTAGCCCCAGCACAGATACGCAGTATTTT
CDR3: CASSVTSPSTDTQYF

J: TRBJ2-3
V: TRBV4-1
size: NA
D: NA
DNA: TGCGCCAGCAGCCAATCGAGGGCAAGAACTATACTCGCTACGCAGTATTTT
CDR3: CASSQSRARTILATQYF

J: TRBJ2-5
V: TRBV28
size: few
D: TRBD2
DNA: TGTGCCAGCCTTAGGGTGCTAGCGGGAAGAGAGACCCAGTACTTC
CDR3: CASLRVLAGRETQYF

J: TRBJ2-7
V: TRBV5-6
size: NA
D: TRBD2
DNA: TGTGCCAGCAGCTTGGAACTAGCGGGGGGGAGCTCCTACGAGCAGTACTTC
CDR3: CASSLELAGGSSYEQYF

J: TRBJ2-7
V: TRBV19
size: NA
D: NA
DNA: TGTGCCAGTAGTATTGCGGTGACGGTAAGGTACGAGCAGTACTTC
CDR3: CASSIAVTVRYEQYF

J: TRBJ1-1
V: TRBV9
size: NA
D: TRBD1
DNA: TGTGCCAGCAGCTTGACAGGGGACACTGAAGCTTTCTTT
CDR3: CASSLTGDTEAFF

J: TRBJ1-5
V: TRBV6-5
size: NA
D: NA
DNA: TGTGCCAGCAGTTACTCGTTGGGTTCCAATCAGCCCCAGCATTTT
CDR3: CASSYSLGSNQPQHF

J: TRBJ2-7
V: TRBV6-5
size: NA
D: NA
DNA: TGTGCCAGCAGTGCCGGGACCTCCCACGAGCAGTACTTC
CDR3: CASSAGTSHEQYF

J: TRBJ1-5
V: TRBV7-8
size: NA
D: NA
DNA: TGTGCCAGCAGCTCTATTAAATTGCCTCAGCCCCAGCATTTT
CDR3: CASSSIKLPQPQHF